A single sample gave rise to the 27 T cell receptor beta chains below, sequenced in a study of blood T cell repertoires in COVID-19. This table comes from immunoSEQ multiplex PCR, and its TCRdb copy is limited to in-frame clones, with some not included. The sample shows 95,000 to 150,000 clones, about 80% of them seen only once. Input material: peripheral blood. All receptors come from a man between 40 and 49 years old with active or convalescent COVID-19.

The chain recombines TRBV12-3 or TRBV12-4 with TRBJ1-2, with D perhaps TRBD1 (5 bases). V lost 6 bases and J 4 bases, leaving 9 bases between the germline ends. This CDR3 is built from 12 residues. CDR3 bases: TGTGCCAGCAGCCCCGACAGCTATGGCTACACCTTC. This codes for CASSPDSYGYTF.

This CDR3 is CASGLKTSSREETQYF. The CDR3, as DNA: TGTGCTAGTGGTTTGAAGACTAGCTCCCGAGAGGAGACCCAGTACTTC. The chain carries TRBV12-5 and TRBJ2-5; 7 nucleotides align to TRBD2. The CDR3 consists of 16 residues. The trim removed 2 bases at V and 5 bases at J, leaving 11 bases unmatched. Germline V gene sequence: CDR1 LGHNT, CDR2 FRNRAP.

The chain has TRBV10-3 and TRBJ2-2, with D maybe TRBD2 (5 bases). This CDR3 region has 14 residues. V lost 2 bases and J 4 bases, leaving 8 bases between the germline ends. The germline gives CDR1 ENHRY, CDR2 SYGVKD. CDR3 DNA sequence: TGTGCCATCAGTGAGGGGAGTGGCACCGGGGAGCTGTTTTTT. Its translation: CAISEGSGTGELFF.

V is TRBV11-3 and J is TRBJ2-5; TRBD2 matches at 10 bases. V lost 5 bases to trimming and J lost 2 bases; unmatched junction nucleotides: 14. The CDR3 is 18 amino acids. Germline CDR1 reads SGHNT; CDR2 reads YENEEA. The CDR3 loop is CASSHRKPGLAFQETQYF. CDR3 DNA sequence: TGTGCCAGCAGCCACCGTAAACCGGGACTAGCGTTTCAAGAGACCCAGTACTTC.

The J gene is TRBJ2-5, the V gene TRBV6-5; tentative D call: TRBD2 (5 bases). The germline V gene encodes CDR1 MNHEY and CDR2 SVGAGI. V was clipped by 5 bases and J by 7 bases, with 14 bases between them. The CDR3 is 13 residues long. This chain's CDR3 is CASSPQDWGTQYF. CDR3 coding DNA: TGTGCCAGCAGTCCCCAGGACTGGGGGACCCAGTACTTC.

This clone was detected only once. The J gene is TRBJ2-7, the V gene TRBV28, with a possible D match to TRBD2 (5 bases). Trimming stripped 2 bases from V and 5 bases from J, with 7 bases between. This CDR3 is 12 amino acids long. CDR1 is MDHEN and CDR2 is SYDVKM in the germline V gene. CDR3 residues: CASSLPGNEQYF. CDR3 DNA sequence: TGTGCCAGCAGTTTACCGGGGAACGAGCAGTACTTC.

The CDR3 loop is CASSFSRDSEKLFF. CDR3 in DNA: TGTGCCAGCAGTTTCTCCCGGGACAGTGAAAAACTGTTTTTT. The genes are TRBV27 and TRBJ1-4; TRBD1 matches at 7 bases. CDR3 length: 14 amino acids. V dropped 3 bases and J dropped 7; count of bases not matched to a gene: 5. The germline gives CDR1 MNHEY, CDR2 SMNVEV (reference sequence).

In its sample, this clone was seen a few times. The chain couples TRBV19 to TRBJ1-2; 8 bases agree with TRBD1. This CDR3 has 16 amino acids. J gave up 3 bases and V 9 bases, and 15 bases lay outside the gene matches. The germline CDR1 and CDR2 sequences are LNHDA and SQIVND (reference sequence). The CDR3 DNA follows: TGTGCCAGCCTTACATTTGGACAGGGAAGAGACTATGGCTACACCTTC. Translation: CASLTFGQGRDYGYTF.

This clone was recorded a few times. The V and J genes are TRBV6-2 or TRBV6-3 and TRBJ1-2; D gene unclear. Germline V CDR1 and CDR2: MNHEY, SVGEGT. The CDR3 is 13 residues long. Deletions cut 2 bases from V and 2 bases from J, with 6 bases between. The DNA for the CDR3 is TGTGCCAGCAGTTACGGGAGGAACTATGGCTACACCTTC. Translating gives CASSYGRNYGYTF.

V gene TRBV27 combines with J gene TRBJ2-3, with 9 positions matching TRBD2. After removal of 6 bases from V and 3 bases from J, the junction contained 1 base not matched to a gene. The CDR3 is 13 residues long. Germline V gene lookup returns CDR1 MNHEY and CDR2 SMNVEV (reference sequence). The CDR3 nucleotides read TGTGCCAGCAGCCTAGCGGGGACAGATACGCAGTATTTT. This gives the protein CASSLAGTDTQYF.

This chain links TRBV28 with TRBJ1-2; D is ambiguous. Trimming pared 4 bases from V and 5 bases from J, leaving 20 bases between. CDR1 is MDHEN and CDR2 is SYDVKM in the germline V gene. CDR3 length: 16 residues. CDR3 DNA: TGTGCCAGCAGTTCCTATTCAACTTCGGGATCATATGGCTACACCTTC. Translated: CASSSYSTSGSYGYTF.

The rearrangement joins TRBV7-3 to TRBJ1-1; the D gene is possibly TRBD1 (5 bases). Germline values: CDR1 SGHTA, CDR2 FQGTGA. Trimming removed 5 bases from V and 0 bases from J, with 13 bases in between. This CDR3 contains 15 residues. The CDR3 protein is CASSPTPGMNTEAFF. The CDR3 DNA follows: TGTGCCAGCAGCCCCACCCCAGGGATGAACACTGAAGCTTTCTTT. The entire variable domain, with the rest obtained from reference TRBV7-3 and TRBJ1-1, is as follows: GAGVSQTPSNKVTEKGKYVELRCDPISGHTALYWYRQSLGQGPEFLIYFQGTGAADDSGLPNDRFFAVRPEGSVSTLKIQRTERGDSAVYLCASSPTPGMNTEAFFGQGTRLTVV.

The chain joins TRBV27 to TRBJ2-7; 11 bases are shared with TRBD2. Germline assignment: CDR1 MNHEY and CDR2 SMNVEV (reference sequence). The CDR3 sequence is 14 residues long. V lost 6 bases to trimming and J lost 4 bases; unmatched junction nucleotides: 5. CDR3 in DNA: TGTGCCAGCAGCCAGGGACTAGCGGTATACGAGCAGTACTTC. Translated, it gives CASSQGLAVYEQYF.

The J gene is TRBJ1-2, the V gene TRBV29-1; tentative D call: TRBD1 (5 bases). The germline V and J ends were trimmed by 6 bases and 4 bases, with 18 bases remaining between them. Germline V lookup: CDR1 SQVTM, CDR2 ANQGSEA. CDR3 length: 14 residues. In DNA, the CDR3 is TGCAGCGTCAACGGGGGTACATCGATCTATGGCTACACCTTC. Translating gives CSVNGGTSIYGYTF.

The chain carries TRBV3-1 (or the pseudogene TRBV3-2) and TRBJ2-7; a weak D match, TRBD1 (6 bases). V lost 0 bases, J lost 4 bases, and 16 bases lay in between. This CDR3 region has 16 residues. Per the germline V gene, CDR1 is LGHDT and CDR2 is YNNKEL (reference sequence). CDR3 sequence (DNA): TGTGCCAGCAGCCAAGATTTTTGGGAAGGACAGTACGAGCAGTACTTC. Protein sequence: CASSQDFWEGQYEQYF.

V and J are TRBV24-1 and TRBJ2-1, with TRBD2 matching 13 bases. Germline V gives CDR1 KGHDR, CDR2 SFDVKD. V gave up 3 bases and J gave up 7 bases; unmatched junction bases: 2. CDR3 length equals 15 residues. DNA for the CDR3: TGTGCCACCAGTGATGGGACTAGCGGGAAGAATGAGCAGTTCTTC. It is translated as CATSDGTSGKNEQFF.

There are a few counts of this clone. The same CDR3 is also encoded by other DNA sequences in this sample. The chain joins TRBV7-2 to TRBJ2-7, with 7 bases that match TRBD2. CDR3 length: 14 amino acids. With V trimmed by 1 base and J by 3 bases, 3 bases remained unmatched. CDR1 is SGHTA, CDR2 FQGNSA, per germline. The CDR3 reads CASSLGGGLYEQYF. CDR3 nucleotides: TGTGCCAGCAGCTTAGGGGGGGGACTCTACGAGCAGTACTTC.

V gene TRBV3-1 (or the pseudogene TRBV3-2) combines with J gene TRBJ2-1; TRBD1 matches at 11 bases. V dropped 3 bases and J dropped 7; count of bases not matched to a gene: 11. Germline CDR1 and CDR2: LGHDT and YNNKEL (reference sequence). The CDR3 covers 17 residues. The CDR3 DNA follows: TGTGCCAGCAGCCACTTTGCGGACAGGGGGCTGGGGAATGAGCAGTTCTTC. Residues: CASSHFADRGLGNEQFF.

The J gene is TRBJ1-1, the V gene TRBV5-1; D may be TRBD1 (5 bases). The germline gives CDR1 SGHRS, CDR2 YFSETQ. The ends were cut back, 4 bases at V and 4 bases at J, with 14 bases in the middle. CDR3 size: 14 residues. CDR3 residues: CASSLVGQGTEAFF. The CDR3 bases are TGCGCCAGCAGCCTGGTGGGGCAGGGCACTGAAGCTTTCTTT.

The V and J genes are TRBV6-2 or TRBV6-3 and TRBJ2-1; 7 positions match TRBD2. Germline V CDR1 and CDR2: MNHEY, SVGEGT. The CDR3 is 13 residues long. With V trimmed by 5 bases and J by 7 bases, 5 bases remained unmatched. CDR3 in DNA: TGTGCCAGCAGTGGCGGACTAGGGAATGAGCAGTTCTTC. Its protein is CASSGGLGNEQFF.

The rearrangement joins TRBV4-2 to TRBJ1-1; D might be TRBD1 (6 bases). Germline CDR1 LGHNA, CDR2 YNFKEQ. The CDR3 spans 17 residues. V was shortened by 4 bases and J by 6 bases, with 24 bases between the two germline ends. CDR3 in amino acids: CASSRAGGLGLGAEAFF. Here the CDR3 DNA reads TGTGCCAGCAGCCGAGCGGGGGGGCTAGGACTGGGAGCTGAAGCTTTCTTT.

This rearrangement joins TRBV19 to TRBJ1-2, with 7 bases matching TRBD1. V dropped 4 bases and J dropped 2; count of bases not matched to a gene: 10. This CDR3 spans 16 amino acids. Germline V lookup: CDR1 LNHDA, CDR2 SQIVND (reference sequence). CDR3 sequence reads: CASSTTPQGDNYGYTF. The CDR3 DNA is TGTGCCAGTAGTACGACCCCCCAGGGGGACAACTATGGCTACACCTTC.

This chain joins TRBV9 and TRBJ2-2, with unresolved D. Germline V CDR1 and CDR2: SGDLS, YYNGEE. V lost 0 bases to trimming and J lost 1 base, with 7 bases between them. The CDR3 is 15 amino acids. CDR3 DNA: TGTGCCAGCAGCGTAGACCTAATGAACACCGGGGAGCTGTTTTTT. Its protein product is CASSVDLMNTGELFF.

The CDR3 DNA reads TGTGCCAGCAGTTTAACCCCCGGCAGGGTCGGAGAGACCCAGTACTTC. Protein product: CASSLTPGRVGETQYF. This rearrangement joins TRBV27 to TRBJ2-5; TRBD1 is a possible D gene (5 bases). Germline-derived CDR1 and CDR2 are MNHEY and SMNVEV (reference sequence). The CDR3 consists of 16 residues. With 2 bases removed from V and 4 bases from J, the gap between germline ends came to 17 bases.

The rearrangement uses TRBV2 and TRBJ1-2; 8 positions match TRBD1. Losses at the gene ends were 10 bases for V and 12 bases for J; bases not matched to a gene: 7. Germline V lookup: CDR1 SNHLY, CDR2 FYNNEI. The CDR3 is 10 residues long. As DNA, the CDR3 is TGTGCCACCGACAGGGGAGGAGACACCTTC. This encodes CATDRGGDTF.

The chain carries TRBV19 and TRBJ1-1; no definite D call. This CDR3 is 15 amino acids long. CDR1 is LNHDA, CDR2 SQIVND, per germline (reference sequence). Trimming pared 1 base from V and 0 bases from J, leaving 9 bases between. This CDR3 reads CASSIVGRLNTEAFF. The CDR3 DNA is TGTGCCAGTAGTATAGTTGGGAGGCTGAACACTGAAGCTTTCTTT. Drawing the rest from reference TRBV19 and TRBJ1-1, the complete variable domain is DGGITQSPKYLFRKEGQNVTLSCEQNLNHDAMYWYRQDPGQGLRLIYYSQIVNDFQKGDIAEGYSVSREKKESFPLTVTSAQKNPTAFYLCASSIVGRLNTEAFFGQGTRLTVV.

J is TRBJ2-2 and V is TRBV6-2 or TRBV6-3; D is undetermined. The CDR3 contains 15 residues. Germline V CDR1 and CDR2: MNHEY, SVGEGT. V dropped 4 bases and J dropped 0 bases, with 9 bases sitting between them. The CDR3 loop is CASSFYWSNTGELFF. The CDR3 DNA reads TGTGCCAGCAGTTTCTACTGGTCGAACACCGGGGAGCTGTTTTTT.